One sample yielded the 16 T cell receptor beta chains listed below, sequenced in a study of cytomegalovirus exposure and HLA in healthy donors. The assay was immunoSEQ multiplex PCR, and TCRdb's table has in-frame clones only and misses some. The data hold around 150,000 clones, with over 85% observed a single time. Sequenced material: PBMCs. These receptors were obtained from a man between 18 and 29 years old in good health and CMV-seropositive.

CDR3: CASSFLNEQFF. The CDR3 region has the DNA TGTGCCAGCAGTTTTCTAAATGAGCAGTTCTTC. This chain links TRBV28 with TRBJ2-1; no clear D gene. Trimming pared 3 bases from V and 7 bases from J, leaving 4 bases between. Germline V gives CDR1 MDHEN, CDR2 SYDVKM. The CDR3 length is 11 residues.

This clone was seen only once. The V and J genes are TRBV4-2 and TRBJ2-5; 9 nucleotides match TRBD2. V lost 1 base, J lost 5 bases, and 8 bases stayed unmatched. The CDR3 is 16 residues long. Per germline, CDR1 LGHNA and CDR2 YNFKEQ. The CDR3 region is CASSQVGSGGGETQYF. CDR3 nucleotide sequence: TGTGCCAGCAGCCAAGTGGGTAGCGGGGGTGGGGAGACCCAGTACTTC.

V is TRBV15 and J is TRBJ2-5; the match to TRBD1 covers 9 bases. The V and J ends lost 9 bases and 5 bases, in that order; junction bases with no gene match: 16. The CDR3 spans 16 residues. The germline V gene encodes CDR1 LNHNV and CDR2 YYDKDF (reference sequence). The CDR3 loop is CATSGTGLLNRETQYF. CDR3 bases: TGTGCCACTTCCGGGACAGGGTTGCTAAATCGGGAGACCCAGTACTTC.

The chain links TRBV7-9 to TRBJ2-1, with 9 bases aligning to TRBD2. Germline CDR1 and CDR2: SEHNR and FQNEAQ (reference sequence). This CDR3 is built from 14 residues. Trimming removed 6 bases from V and 2 bases from J; junction bases left unmatched: 2. CDR3 DNA sequence: TGTGCCAGCAGTAAGCGGGAGGCCTACAATGAGCAGTTCTTC. This translates into CASSKREAYNEQFF.

The chain employs TRBV5-1 and TRBJ2-1; 9 bases are a match to TRBD2. This CDR3 spans 16 amino acids. CDR1 is SGHRS, CDR2 YFSETQ, per germline. Trimming at V came to 5 bases and at J to 0 bases, leaving 6 bases not matched to a gene. The CDR3 protein is CASRPLAGSSYNEQFF. The CDR3 DNA reads as TGCGCCAGCAGACCCCTAGCGGGATCCTCCTACAATGAGCAGTTCTTC.

On this clone itself: A read error may produce the germline difference seen at one junction end. V is TRBV7-7 and J is TRBJ2-2; tentatively, D is TRBD2 (5 bases). The germline V gene has CDR1 SSHAT and CDR2 FNYEAQ (reference sequence). The length of the CDR3 is 14 residues. The CDR3 loop reads CASSLNEGTGELFF. The CDR3 nucleotides are TGTGCTAGCAGCTTAAATGAGGGCACCGGGGAGCTGTTTTTT.

This chain uses TRBV5-8 with TRBJ1-2; TRBD1 matches at 10 bases. The germline V gene has CDR1 SGHTS and CDR2 YDEGEE. V lost 0 bases and J lost 6; bases outside the gene matches: 2. The CDR3 spans 14 residues. The chain's CDR3 is CASSLAGTGDGYTF. CDR3 bases: TGTGCCAGCAGCTTGGCCGGGACAGGGGATGGCTACACCTTC.

The chain is built from TRBV10-3 and TRBJ2-3, with 8 bases that match TRBD2. Germline CDR1 is ENHRY and CDR2 is SYGVKD. This CDR3 contains 14 residues. Losses at the gene ends were 5 bases for V and 6 bases for J; bases not matched to a gene: 7. The CDR3 is CAISQSGSVDTQYF. The CDR3 coding sequence is TGTGCCATCAGTCAAAGCGGGAGTGTTGATACGCAGTATTTT.

The chain uses TRBV21-1 and TRBJ2-7; the D call TRBD2 from the table was never checked on the DNA. TRBV21-1 is a documented pseudogene. There are 17 residues in the CDR3. CDR3 region: CASSKPLAGGPPYEQYF. The CDR3 DNA follows: TGTGCCAGCAGCAAACCCCTCGCGGGAGGGCCCCCCTACGAGCAGTACTTC.

The CDR3 region has the DNA TGTGCCATCAGCGCGACTAGCGGGAATGAGCAGTTCTTC. Translating it yields CAISATSGNEQFF. This chain links TRBV10-3 with TRBJ2-1, with 10 bases fitting TRBD2. The germline V gene has CDR1 ENHRY and CDR2 SYGVKD. The CDR3 is made up of 13 amino acids. After removal of 6 bases from V and 7 bases from J, the junction contained 3 bases not matched to a gene.

The gene calls are TRBV11-3 and TRBJ2-3; 15 nucleotides align to TRBD2. Germline V CDR1 and CDR2: SGHNT, YENEEA. The V gene end was trimmed by 5 bases and the J gene end by 5 bases; junction bases not matched to a gene: 5. This CDR3 has 16 residues. The CDR3 reads CASSPRTSGREDTQYF. Here the CDR3 DNA reads TGTGCCAGCAGCCCAAGGACTAGCGGGAGGGAAGATACGCAGTATTTT.

Worth noting for this clone: Other DNA sequences in this specimen translate into the identical CDR3. This CDR3 reads CASSELGGLNTEAFF. The CDR3 DNA sequence: TGTGCCAGCAGTGAATTGGGGGGACTGAACACTGAAGCTTTCTTT. The V call is TRBV6-1, the J call TRBJ1-1; D may be TRBD1 (5 bases). Germline V CDR1 and CDR2: MNHNS, SASEGT. The CDR3 spans 15 residues. V was pared by 2 bases and J by 0 bases, with 10 bases between.

The chain links TRBV2 to TRBJ1-5; tentatively, D is TRBD1 (5 bases). This CDR3 region has 14 residues. The ends were cut back, 4 bases at V and 2 bases at J, with 9 bases in the middle. Germline V gives CDR1 SNHLY, CDR2 FYNNEI. The CDR3 region is CASSVEQGNQPQHF. The DNA of the CDR3 is TGTGCCAGCAGTGTGGAACAGGGCAATCAGCCCCAGCATTTT.

V is TRBV4-1 and J is TRBJ1-5; D call uncertain. The germline V gene encodes CDR1 MGHRA and CDR2 YSYEKL. The CDR3 covers 15 residues. Trimming shortened V by 1 base and J by 0 bases, and 7 bases separated the two germline ends. The DNA of the CDR3 is TGCGCCAGCAGCCAAGGACACTTTAGCAATCAGCCCCAGCATTTT. It encodes CASSQGHFSNQPQHF.

The J gene is TRBJ2-7, the V gene TRBV28; 7 bases align to TRBD2. This CDR3 comprises 14 residues. The ends lost 7 bases at V and 1 base at J; junction bases unmatched: 7. Per germline, CDR1 MDHEN and CDR2 SYDVKM. The chain's CDR3 is CASNKGGQSYEQYF. The DNA for the CDR3 is TGTGCCAGCAACAAGGGAGGGCAGTCCTACGAGCAGTACTTC. The full variable domain, with the rest looked up from reference TRBV28 and TRBJ2-7, is DVKVTQSSRYLVKRTGEKVFLECVQDMDHENMFWYRQDPGLGLRLIYFSYDVKMKEKGDIPEGYSVSREKKERFSLILESASTNQTSMYLCASNKGGQSYEQYFGPGTRLTVT.

This clone has only one observation. This rearrangement joins TRBV27 to TRBJ1-5; TRBD1 is a possible D gene (5 bases). Germline V lookup: CDR1 MNHEY, CDR2 SMNVEV (reference sequence). The CDR3 contains 14 residues. Deletions cut 3 bases from V and 5 bases from J, with 11 bases between. CDR3 nucleotide sequence: TGTGCCAGCAGTTTCCGACAGTCGTATCAGCCCCAGCATTTT. It is translated as CASSFRQSYQPQHF.